This T cell receptor (beta chain) was observed in a study of post-analysis software for immune sequencing data. About the study: Relapsing-remitting, secondary progressive and progressive-relapsing courses of multiple sclerosis were included. Study-level points and caveats: By F measure, samples from a shared preparation batch strongly co-clustered. In patients, TRBV5-6, TRBV5-1 and TRBV20-1 belonged to roughly five TRBV segments found more frequently than in controls. Multiple sclerosis patients had significantly lower normalized Chao1 diversity than controls.

Note on this clonotype: Its cognate antigen is unknown.

CDR1 and CDR2 from the germline V gene are SGHRS and YFSETQ. This CDR3 comprises 13 residues. The junction had 9 bases not matched to a gene; V was cut back by 7 bases and J by 6 bases. The authors incorporated unique molecular identifiers into the TCR beta cDNA libraries. cDNA molecules numbering 400,000 to 550,000 came from approximately 0.91 to 9.4 million T cells. TCRdb re-analysed the PCR reads in MiXCR, keeping a single row per CDR3 protein. This table has a few hundred thousand distinct CDR3 sequences, roughly 40% appearing once. Sequencing input: blood. This sequence originates from a girl aged 2-10 years with multiple sclerosis. The V gene is TRBV5-1, the J gene TRBJ1-1, with TRBD1 identical over 7 bases. DNA for the CDR3: TGCGCCAGCGCTTTGCCGGGACAGCCTGAAGCTTTCTTT. It yields the protein CASALPGQPEAFF.